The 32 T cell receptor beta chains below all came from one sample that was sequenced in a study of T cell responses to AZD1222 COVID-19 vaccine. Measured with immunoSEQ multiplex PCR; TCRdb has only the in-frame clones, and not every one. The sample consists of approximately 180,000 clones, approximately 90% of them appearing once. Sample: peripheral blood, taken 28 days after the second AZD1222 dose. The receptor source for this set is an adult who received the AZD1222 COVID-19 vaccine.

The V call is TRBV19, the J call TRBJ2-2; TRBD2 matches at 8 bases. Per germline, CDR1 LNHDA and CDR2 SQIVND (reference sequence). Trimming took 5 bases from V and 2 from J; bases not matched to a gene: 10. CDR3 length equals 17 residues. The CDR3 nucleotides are TGTGCCAGTAGTCCCGGGGAGCTAGCGGGTAACACCGGGGAGCTGTTTTTT. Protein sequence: CASSPGELAGNTGELFF.

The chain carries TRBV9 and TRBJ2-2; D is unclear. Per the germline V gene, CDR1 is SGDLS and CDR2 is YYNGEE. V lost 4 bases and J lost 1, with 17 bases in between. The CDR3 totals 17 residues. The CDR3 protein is CASSLPDPPQNTGELFF. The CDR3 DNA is TGTGCCAGCAGCCTCCCCGACCCTCCCCAGAACACCGGGGAGCTGTTTTTT.

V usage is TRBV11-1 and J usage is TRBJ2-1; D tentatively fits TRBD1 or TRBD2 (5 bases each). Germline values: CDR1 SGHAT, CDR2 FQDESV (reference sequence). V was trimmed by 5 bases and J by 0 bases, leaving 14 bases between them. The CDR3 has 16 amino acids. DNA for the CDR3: TGTGCCAGCAGCCCAAGATGGGGGAGCTCCTACAATGAGCAGTTCTTC. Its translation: CASSPRWGSSYNEQFF.

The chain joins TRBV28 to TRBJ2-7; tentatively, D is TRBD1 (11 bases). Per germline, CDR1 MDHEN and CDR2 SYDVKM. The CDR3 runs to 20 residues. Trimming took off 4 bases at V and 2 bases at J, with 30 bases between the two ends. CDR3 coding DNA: TGTGCCAGCAGTTCCCCGCGGACAGGGGGCAAAAGCGGGAGGGCCTACGAGCAGTACTTC. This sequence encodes CASSSPRTGGKSGRAYEQYF.

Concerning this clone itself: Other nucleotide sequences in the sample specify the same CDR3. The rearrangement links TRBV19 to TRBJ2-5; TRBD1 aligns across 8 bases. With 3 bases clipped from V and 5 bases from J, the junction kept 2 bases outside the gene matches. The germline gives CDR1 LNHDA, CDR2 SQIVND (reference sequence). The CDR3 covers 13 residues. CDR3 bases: TGTGCCAGTAGTATCAACAGGGGGGAGACCCAGTACTTC. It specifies CASSINRGETQYF. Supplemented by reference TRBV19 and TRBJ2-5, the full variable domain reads DGGITQSPKYLFRKEGQNVTLSCEQNLNHDAMYWYRQDPGQGLRLIYYSQIVNDFQKGDIAEGYSVSREKKESFPLTVTSAQKNPTAFYLCASSINRGETQYFGPGTRLLVL.

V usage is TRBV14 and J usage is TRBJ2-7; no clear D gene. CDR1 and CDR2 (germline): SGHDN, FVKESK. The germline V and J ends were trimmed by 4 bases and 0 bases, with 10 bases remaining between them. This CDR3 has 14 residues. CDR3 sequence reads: CASSRGVSSYEQYF. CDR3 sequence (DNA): TGTGCCAGCAGCCGCGGCGTTAGCTCCTACGAGCAGTACTTC.

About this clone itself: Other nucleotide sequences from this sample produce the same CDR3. The CDR3 sequence: CASSFSGTSYNEQFF. CDR3 in DNA: TGTGCCAGCAGCTTTAGCGGGACATCCTACAATGAGCAGTTCTTC. This sequence joins TRBV7-9 and TRBJ2-1, with TRBD2 identical over 8 bases. The CDR3 runs 15 residues. Germline values: CDR1 SEHNR, CDR2 FQNEAQ (reference sequence). V was clipped by 3 bases and J by 1 base; unmatched bases: 2.

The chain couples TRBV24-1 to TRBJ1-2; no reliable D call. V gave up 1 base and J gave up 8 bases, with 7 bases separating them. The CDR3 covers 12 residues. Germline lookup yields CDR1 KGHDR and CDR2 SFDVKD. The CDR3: CATSDFGEGYTF. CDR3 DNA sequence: TGTGCCACCAGTGATTTTGGGGAGGGCTACACCTTC.

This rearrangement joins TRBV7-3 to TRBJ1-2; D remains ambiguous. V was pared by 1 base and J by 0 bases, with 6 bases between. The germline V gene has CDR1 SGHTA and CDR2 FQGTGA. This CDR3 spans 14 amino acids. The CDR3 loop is CASSLSSTNYGYTF. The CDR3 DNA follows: TGTGCCAGCAGCTTAAGCAGTACTAACTATGGCTACACCTTC.

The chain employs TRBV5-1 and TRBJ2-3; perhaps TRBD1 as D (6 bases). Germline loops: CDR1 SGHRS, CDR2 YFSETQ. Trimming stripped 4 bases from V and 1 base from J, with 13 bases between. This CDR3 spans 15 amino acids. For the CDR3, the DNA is TGCGCCAGCAGCCTAAGACAGGTTGGCACAGATACGCAGTATTTT. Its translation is CASSLRQVGTDTQYF.

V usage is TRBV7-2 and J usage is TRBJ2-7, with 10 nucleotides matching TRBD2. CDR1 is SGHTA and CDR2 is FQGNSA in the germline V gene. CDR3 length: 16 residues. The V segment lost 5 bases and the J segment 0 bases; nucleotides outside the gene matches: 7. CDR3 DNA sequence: TGTGCCAGCAGCCCGATTAGCGGGAGGAGCTCCTACGAGCAGTACTTC. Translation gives CASSPISGRSSYEQYF.

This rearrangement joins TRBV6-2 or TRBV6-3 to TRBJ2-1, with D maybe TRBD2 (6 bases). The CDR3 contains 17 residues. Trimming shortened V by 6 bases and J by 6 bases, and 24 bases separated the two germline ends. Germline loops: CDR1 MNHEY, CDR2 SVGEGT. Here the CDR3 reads CASSGRKGAGLINEQFF. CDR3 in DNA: TGTGCCAGCAGCGGCAGAAAGGGCGCGGGACTTATCAATGAGCAGTTCTTC.

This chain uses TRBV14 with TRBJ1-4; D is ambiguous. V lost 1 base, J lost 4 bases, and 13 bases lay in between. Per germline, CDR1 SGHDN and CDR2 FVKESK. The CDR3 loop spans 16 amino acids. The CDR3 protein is CASSQGRRSLNEKLFF. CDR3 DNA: TGTGCCAGCAGCCAAGGCCGGAGGAGCCTTAATGAAAAACTGTTTTTT.

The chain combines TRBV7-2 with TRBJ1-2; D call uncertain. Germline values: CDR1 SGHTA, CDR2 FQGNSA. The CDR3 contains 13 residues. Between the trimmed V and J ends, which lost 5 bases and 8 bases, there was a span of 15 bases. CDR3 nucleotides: TGTGCCAGCAGCGTAGGAGGGCCGAGGGGCTACACCTTC. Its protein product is CASSVGGPRGYTF.

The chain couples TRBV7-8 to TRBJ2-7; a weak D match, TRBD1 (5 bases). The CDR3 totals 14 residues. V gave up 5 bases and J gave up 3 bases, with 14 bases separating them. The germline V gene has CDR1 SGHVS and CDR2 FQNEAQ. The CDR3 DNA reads TGTGCCAGCAGCCCCCGCGGTCAGGGCTACGAGCAGTACTTC. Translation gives CASSPRGQGYEQYF.

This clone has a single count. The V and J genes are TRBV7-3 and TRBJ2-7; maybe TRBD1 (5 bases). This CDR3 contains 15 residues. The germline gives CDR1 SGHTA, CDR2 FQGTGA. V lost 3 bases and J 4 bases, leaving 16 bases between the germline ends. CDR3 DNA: TGTGCCAGCAGCTTTCCCCCGAAAGGGGATTACGAGCAGTACTTC. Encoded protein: CASSFPPKGDYEQYF.

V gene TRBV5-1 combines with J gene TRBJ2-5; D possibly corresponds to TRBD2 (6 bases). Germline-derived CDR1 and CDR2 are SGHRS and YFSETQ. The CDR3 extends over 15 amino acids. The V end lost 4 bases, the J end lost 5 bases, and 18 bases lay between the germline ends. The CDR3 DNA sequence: TGCGCCAGCAGCCCCGGGACTCTCGCCGGGGAGACCCAGTACTTC. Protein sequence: CASSPGTLAGETQYF.

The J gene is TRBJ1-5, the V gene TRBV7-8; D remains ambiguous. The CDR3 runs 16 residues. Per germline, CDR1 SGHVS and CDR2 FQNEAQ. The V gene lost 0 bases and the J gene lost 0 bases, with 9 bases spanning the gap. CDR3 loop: CASSLASHGSNQPQHF. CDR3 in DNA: TGTGCCAGCAGCTTAGCGAGCCACGGTAGCAATCAGCCCCAGCATTTT.

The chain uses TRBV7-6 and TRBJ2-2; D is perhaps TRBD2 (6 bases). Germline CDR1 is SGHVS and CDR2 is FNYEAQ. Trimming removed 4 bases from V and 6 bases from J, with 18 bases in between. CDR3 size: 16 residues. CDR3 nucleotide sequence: TGTGCCAGCAGCTCAAGTCCGGGGACTGGCGCCGGGGAGCTGTTTTTT. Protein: CASSSSPGTGAGELFF.

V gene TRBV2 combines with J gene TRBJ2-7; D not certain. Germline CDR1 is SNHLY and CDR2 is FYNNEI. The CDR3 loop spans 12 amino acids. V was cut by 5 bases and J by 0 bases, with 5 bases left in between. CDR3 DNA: TGTGCCAGCAGTTACACCTCCTACGAGCAGTACTTC. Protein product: CASSYTSYEQYF.

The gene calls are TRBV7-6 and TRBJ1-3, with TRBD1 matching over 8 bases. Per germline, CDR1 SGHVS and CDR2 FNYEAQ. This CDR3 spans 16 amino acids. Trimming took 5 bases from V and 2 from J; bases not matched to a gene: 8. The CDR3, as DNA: TGTGCCAGCAGCCCGCAGTTGGGACAGGCTGGAAACACCATATATTTT. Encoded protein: CASSPQLGQAGNTIYF.

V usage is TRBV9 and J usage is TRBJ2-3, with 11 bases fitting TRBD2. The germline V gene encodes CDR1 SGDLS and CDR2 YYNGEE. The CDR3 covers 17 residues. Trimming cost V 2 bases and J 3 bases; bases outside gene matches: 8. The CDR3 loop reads CASSVFSSGRRTDTQYF. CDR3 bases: TGTGCCAGCAGCGTCTTTTCTAGCGGGAGGAGGACAGATACGCAGTATTTT.

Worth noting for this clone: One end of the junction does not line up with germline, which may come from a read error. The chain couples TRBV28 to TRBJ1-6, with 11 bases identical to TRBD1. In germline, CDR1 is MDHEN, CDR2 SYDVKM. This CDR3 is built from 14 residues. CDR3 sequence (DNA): TGTGCCAGCAGTCCGGGACAGGGGGATTCCCCCCTCCACTTT. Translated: CASSPGQGDSPLHF.

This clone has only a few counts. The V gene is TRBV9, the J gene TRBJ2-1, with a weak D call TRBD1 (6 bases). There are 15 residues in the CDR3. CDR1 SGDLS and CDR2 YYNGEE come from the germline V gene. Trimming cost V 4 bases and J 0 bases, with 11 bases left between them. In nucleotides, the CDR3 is TGTGCCAGCAGCACCGACAGGAGCTCCTACAATGAGCAGTTCTTC. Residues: CASSTDRSSYNEQFF.

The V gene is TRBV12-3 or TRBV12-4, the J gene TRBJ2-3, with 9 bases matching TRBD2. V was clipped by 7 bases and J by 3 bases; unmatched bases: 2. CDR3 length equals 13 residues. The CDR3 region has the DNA TGTGCCAGCAACCTAGCGGGAACAGATACGCAGTATTTT. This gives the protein CASNLAGTDTQYF.

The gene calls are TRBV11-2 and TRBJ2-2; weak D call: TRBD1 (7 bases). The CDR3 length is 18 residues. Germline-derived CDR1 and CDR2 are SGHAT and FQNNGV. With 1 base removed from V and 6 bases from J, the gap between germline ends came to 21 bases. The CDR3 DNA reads TGTGCCAGCAGCTTAGGGGAGGTTTTGCGGAGGGGGCCCGGGGAGCTGTTTTTT. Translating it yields CASSLGEVLRRGPGELFF. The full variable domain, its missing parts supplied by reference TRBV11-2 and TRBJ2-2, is EAGVAQSPRYKIIEKRQSVAFWCNPISGHATLYWYQQILGQGPKLLIQFQNNGVVDDSQLPKDRFSAERLKGVDSTLKIQPAKLEDSAVYLCASSLGEVLRRGPGELFFGEGSRLTVL.

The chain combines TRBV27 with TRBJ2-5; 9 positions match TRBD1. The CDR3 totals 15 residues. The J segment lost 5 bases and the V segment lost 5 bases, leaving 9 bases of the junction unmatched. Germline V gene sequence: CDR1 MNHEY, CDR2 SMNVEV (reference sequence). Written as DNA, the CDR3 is TGTGCCAGCAGTGCGGGACAGGGTTCGTGGGAGACCCAGTACTTC. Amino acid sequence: CASSAGQGSWETQYF.

As DNA, the CDR3 is TGTGCCAGCAGAAGTGGAAACACCATATATTTT. Its protein is CASRSGNTIYF. The genes are TRBV2 and TRBJ1-3; the D is unclear. The germline V and J ends were trimmed by 6 bases and 3 bases, with 3 bases remaining between them. The CDR3 is 11 residues long. From germline, CDR1 is SNHLY and CDR2 FYNNEI.

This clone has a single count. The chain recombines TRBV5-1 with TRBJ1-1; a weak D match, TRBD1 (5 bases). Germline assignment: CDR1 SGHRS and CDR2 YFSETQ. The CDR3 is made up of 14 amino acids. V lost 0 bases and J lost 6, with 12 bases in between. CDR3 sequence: CASSLVWGVSEAFF. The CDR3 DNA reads TGCGCCAGCAGCTTGGTGTGGGGGGTGTCTGAAGCTTTCTTT.

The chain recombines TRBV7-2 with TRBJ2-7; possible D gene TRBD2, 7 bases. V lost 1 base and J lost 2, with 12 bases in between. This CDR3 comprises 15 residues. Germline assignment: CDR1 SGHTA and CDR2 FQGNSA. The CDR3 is CASSLGGGFPYEQYF. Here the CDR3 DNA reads TGTGCCAGCAGCTTAGGGGGGGGCTTCCCCTACGAGCAGTACTTC.

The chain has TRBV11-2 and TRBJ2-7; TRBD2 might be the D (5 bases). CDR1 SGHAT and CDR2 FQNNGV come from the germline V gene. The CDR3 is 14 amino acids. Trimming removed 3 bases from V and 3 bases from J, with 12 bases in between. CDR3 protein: CASSLSFGVYEQYF. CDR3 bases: TGTGCCAGCAGCTTGAGTTTCGGGGTCTACGAGCAGTACTTC.

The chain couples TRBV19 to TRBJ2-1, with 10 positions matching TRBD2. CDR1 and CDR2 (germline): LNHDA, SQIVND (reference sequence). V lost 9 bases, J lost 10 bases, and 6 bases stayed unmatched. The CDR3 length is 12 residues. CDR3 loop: CASKREGPEQFF. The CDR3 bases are TGTGCCAGCAAGCGGGAGGGCCCCGAGCAGTTCTTC.